Sequencing of this TCR beta chain was carried out in a study of blood T cells in healthy people across ages. Study at large: In model experiments, template switching was able to capture about one barcoded beta molecule for every two T cells that were present. Study-wide results and limits: The donors' CMV status was not determined, possibly confounding changes in expanded clonotypes. Those diversity estimates obtained from one million T cells were thought to be underestimates.

A second PCR of about 7 to 11 cycles used a sample-barcoded 5' primer and a J-beta primer mix. Samples each returned at least 2.5 million CDR3-containing paired-end reads. In TCRdb, the 5' RACE reads were re-called with MiXCR into one record per CDR3 protein. Among fewer than 950,000 distinct CDR3 sequences listed, around half were seen once. Germline values: CDR1 SGHRS, CDR2 YFSETQ. V was shortened by 0 bases and J by 3 bases, with 6 bases between the two germline ends. The CDR3 length is 13 residues. This clonotype was observed a handful of times. The antigen is not known. This chain joins TRBV5-1 and TRBJ1-1, with D uncertain. This sequence was found in a man older than 75 in good health. Input material: blood. CDR3 amino acids: CASSLVSDTEAFF. The CDR3 DNA sequence: TGCGCCAGCAGCTTGGTTAGCGACACTGAAGCTTTCTTT.